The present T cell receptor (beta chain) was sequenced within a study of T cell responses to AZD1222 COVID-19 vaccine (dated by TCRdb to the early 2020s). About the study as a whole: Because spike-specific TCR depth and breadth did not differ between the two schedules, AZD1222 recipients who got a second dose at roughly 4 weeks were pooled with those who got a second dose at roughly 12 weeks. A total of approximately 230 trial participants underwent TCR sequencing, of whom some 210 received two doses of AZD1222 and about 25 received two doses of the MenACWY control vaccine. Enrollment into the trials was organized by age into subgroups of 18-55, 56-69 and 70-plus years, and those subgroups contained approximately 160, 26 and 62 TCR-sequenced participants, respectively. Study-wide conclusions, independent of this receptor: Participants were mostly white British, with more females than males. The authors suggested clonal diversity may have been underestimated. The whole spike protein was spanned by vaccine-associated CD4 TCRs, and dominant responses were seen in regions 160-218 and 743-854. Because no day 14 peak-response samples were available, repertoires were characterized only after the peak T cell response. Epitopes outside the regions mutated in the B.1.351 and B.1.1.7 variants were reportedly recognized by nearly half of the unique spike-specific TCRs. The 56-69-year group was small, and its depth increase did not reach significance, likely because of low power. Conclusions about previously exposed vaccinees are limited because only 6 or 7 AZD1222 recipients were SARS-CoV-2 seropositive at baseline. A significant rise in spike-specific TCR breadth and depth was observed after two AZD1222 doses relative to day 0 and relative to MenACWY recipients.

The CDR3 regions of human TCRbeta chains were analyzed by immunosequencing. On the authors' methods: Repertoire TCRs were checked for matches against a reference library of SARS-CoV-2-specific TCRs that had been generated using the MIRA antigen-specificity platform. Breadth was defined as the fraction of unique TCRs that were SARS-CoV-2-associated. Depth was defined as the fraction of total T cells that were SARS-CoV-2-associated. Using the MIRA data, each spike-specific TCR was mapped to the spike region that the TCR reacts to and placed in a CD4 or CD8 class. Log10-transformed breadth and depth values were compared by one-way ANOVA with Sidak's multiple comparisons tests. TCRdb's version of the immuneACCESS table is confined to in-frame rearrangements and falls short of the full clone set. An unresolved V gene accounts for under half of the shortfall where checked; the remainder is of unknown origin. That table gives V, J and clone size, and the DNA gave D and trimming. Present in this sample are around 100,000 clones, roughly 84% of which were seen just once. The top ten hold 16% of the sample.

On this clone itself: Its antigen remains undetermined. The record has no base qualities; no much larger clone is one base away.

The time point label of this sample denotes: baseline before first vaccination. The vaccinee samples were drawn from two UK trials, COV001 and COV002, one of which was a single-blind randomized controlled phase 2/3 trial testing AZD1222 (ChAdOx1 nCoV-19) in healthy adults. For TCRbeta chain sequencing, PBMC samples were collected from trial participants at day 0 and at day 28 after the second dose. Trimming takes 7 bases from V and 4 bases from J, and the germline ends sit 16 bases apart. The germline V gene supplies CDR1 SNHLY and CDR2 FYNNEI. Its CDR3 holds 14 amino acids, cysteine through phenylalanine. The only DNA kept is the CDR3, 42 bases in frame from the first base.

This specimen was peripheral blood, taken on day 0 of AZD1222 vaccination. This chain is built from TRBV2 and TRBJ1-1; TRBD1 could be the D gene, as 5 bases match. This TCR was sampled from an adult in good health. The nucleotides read TGTGCCAGCAAAACAGGAAGGAGCGTCACTGAAGCTTTCTTT. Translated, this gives CASKTGRSVTEAFF.